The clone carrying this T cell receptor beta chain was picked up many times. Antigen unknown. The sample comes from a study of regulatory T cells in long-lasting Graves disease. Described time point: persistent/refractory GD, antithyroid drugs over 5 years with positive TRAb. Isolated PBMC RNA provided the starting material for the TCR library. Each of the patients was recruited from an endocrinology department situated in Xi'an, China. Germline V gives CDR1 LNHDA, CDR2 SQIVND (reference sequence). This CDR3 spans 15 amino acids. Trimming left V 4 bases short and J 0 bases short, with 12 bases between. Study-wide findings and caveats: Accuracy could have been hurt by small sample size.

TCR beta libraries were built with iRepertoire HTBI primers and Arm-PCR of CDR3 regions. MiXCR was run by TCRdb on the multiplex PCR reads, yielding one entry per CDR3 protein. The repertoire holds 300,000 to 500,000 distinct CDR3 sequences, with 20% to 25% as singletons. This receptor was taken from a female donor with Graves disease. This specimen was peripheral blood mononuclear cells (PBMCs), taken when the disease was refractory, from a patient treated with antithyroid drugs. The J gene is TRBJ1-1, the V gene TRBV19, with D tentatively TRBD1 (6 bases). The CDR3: CASSNTGQMNTEAFF. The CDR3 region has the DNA TGTGCCAGTAGTAACACAGGGCAAATGAACACTGAAGCTTTCTTT.